This T cell receptor beta chain originates from a study of blood T cell repertoires in COVID-19. This CDR3 contains 18 residues. V lost 0 bases and J lost 5; bases outside the gene matches: 9. Germline V lookup: CDR1 LGHNT, CDR2 FRNRAP. TCRdb keeps only in-frame clones here, not all; method: immunoSEQ multiplex PCR. This table has roughly 250,000 clones, 75% to 90% appearing once. The gene calls are TRBV12-5 and TRBJ2-2; 10 nucleotides align to TRBD1. The sequenced sample consisted of PBMCs or T cells enriched from blood (not recorded which). The source of this sequence is a woman in her 30s with acute COVID-19. In nucleotides, the CDR3 is TGTGCTAGTGGTTTGGTCCGCGGGACAGGGGTCTCAACCGGGGAGCTGTTTTTT. Residues: CASGLVRGTGVSTGELFF.